This T cell receptor (beta chain) was profiled in a study of technical replicates of blood from several donors. This clone was seen once. This CDR3 is 15 amino acids long. J was trimmed by 2 bases and V by 7 bases; bases with no gene match: 5. The germline gives CDR1 MGHDK, CDR2 SYGVNS. TCRdb's copy holds only in-frame clones and misses some; the assay was immunoSEQ multiplex PCR. The profile shows roughly 87,000 clones, about 94% of them singletons. Sequences were obtained from T cells isolated from PBMCs. The clonotype was recovered from a human donor in good health. This chain joins TRBV25-1 and TRBJ2-1; 10 nucleotides align to TRBD2. CDR3 nucleotide sequence: TGTGCCAGCAACCAAGCGGGGGGGGCCTACAATGAGCAGTTCTTC. It yields the protein CASNQAGGAYNEQFF.